This T cell receptor beta chain comes out of a study of T-cell memory formation after mild COVID-19 (dated by TCRdb to about 2021). Notes on the research overall: TCR sequence clusters from the two donors were found to be largely donor specific. In a couple of donors, T-cell clones that expanded and contracted after mild COVID-19 were followed by sequencing TCRalpha and TCRbeta repertoires longitudinally. Two young, previously healthy adult volunteers made up the cohort, one male and one female. Paper-wide results and their limitations: The study included only a couple of mild cases, and larger cohorts that include severe cases with pre-infection samples were judged to be necessary. Contracting CD4+ clones were located mainly in the CM and EM memory subsets, whereas CD8+ clones were found to be enriched in EMRA. SARS-CoV-2 specificity of the second-wave clones peaking on day 37 was not confirmed. Some responding clones were found in pre-infection memory, which suggests that pre-existing cross-reactive memory T cells took part in the SARS-CoV-2 response. Clones that contracted from day 15 to 85 showed balanced CD4/CD8 phenotypes, whereas a second wave of clones that expanded from day 15 to 37 leaned towards CD4+.

In its sample, this clonotype was seen a few times. Its antigen is currently not known. No much larger clonotype is one base removed from it; base qualities were not supplied. Ficoll-Paque density gradient centrifugation was the method used to isolate PBMCs. The sequencer listed for this sample is Illumina NovaSeq 6000. cDNA libraries for TCRalpha and TCRbeta were prepared by 5'RACE using constant-segment primers, with sample barcodes and unique molecular identifiers added. Trizol reagent was used to extract RNA from every sample. Libraries were amplified in two PCR steps, with a second sample barcode and Illumina TruSeq adapters added in the second step. Sequencing of libraries was performed on an Illumina NovaSeq with 2 x 150 bp paired-end reads. On the authors' methods: With migec v1.2.7, reads were demultiplexed and then collapsed into UMI-guided consensus sequences. With mixcr v2.1.11, UMI consensuses were aligned to TRA and TRB V and J templates and assembled into clonotypes. A clonotype was counted as expanded or contracted only when both edgeR and NoisET called the clonotype significant, with the noise models trained on biological replicates. For edgeR calls, the thresholds were a false discovery rate-adjusted p below 0.01 and a log2 fold-change of 1. As an exploratory analysis of dynamics, max-normalized trajectories of the 1000 most abundant clonotypes were examined with PCA combined with hierarchical clustering. Separately sequenced CD4+ and CD8+ repertoires were used to assign the CD4 or CD8 phenotype of responding clones. TCRdb reanalyzed the raw reads on its own, using fastp at Q25 for trimming and MiXCR for clone calling, and kept in-frame beta chains. Merged by CDR3 protein, the rows form single entries marked with the most common genes and DNA. The V and J calls follow TCRdb's processing rather than the paper's. This sample has 450,000 to 650,000 distinct CDR3 sequences in its table, and roughly 20% of those were observed once. The ten biggest clones cover approximately 8% of the sample.

Cut back by 4 bases and 12 bases, the V and J ends lie 20 bases apart. As encoded in the germline V gene, CDR1 is SGHRS while CDR2 is YFSETQ. Spanning cysteine to phenylalanine, the CDR3 consists of 15 amino acids. Solely the CDR3 DNA is kept, with 45 bases framed from the first base. The sequence was obtained from an adult woman who had mild COVID-19 (a few samples of this study predate the infection). The sample titles of this study are shuffled in the database, so cell type and time point are left out; the donor was told from shared clones. Input material: PBMCs or a T cell subset sorted from them (not recorded which). The sequence joins TRBV5-1 to TRBJ1-6; D gene: possibly TRBD1, on 6 matching bases. The DNA sequence follows: TGCGCCAGCAGCCCGGAGGCCCGGGGGCAGGGACCCCTCCACTTT. It codes for CASSPEARGQGPLHF. The reference TRBV5-1 and TRBJ1-6 proteins fill in what lies around the CDR3, so the full variable domain reads KAGVTQTPRYLIKTRGQQVTLSCSPISGHRSVSWYQQTPGQGLQFLFEYFSETQRNKGNFPGRFSGRQFSNSRSEMNVSTLELGDSALYLCASSPEARGQGPLHFGNGTRLTVT.